This T cell receptor beta chain derives from a study of siplizumab effects on memory and regulatory T cells. Overall study findings and caveats: Siplizumab cultures yielded proliferating Tregs whose suppressive function was not confirmed. Mappable alloreactive CD4+ clones were on average around 69% Treg-derived with siplizumab, approximately 30% in controls. The study found naive T cells seemingly more diverse than memory cells and seemingly major alloresponse contributors.

Here immunoSEQ multiplex PCR was the method, and the copy in TCRdb shows in-frame clones only, minus some. The sample shows 110,000 or so clones, 93% of them seen only once. The CDR3 has 16 amino acids. V was clipped by 0 bases and J by 4 bases, with 15 bases between them. CDR1 and CDR2 (germline): SGDLS, YYNGEE. Comment on this clone: Its matching antigen is unknown.

The clonotype was recovered from a human donor in good health. Sequenced material: non-Treg CD4+ T cells sorted from blood. This chain joins TRBV9 and TRBJ2-3; TRBD1 might be the D (5 bases). The CDR3 coding sequence is TGTGCCAGCAGCGTAGGGGGCCCCCAGCCGGCAGATACGCAGTATTTT. This encodes CASSVGGPQPADTQYF.